This T cell receptor beta chain appears in the sequencing data of a study of blood T cell repertoires in COVID-19. The overall study: COVID-19 samples from acute and convalescent phases originated in the United States, Italy and Spain. PBMCs, B-cell-depleted T cells, or T cells were the source of the cDNA or gDNA that made up the material.

Enrolment of Seattle patients took place during active infection, and they were followed longitudinally. Per the original methods: Counts of nucleated cells, estimated from reference gene primer amplification, were obtained. Here immunoSEQ multiplex PCR was the method, and the copy in TCRdb shows in-frame clones only, minus some. V and J calls and clone size are given by that table; D and trimming were obtained from the DNA. The repertoire includes 50,000 to 65,000 clones, roughly 72% of them detected once, and roughly 5% sits in the top ten. V dropped 7 bases and J dropped 9; count of bases not matched to a gene: 17. Germline loops: CDR1 MNHNY, CDR2 SVGAGI (reference sequence). The CDR3 runs 16 residues.

This TCR derives from a woman in her sixties or seventies with COVID-19, enrolled during active disease. The chain carries TRBV6-6 and TRBJ2-1; 8 positions match TRBD2. The material sequenced was peripheral blood. CDR3 DNA sequence: TGTGCCAGCACCCCTAGGGGGGGACGGGGGGGTACTGAGCAGTTCTTC. Protein sequence: CASTPRGGRGGTEQFF.